This paragraph covers one TCR beta chain sequence. This receptor's antigen is unknown. Within one base of it there is no much larger clone, and no base qualities were kept. The entry originates in a study of shared clonotypes between healthy human individuals (TCRdb year 2020). General notes on the study: Two women and three men aged 18 to 49 years were included in the cohort. For each donor, CD4 naive and CD4 memory were each run on three plates, CD8 naive on two plates, and CD8 memory on one plate. Blood TCR repertoires of five healthy adults were deeply sequenced to estimate repertoire size and the extent of clonotype sharing between individuals. To increase sequencing depth and limit assay-specific biases, TCR repertoire library preparation and sequencing were carried out by different laboratories using diverse techniques. Each donor's leukapheresis produced roughly between roughly 0.85 and 10 billion PBMCs.

The germline V gene encodes CDR1 SGDLS and CDR2 YYNGEE. Germline trimming: 7 bases from V, 5 bases from J; junction bases outside gene matches: 10. Its CDR3 holds 15 amino acids, cysteine through phenylalanine. Of the read, only the CDR3 DNA is kept; its 45 bases are in frame from base 1. Using the deep immunoSEQ assay, multiplex PCR amplified TCR CDR3 regions from genomic DNA. For each cell subset, the extracted genomic DNA was distributed evenly across all wells of several immunoSEQ 96-well plates, and each plate served as one replicate. For sorted subsets, each replicate PCR was loaded with around 220 ng genomic DNA, equivalent to some 27,000 T cell genomes. The purified libraries were quantified using a Qubit 3.0 fluorometer, sized with a Bioanalyzer 2100, and then quantified again using the KAPA Library Quantification kit. Each immunoSEQ 96-well plate was sequenced on its own single-read 150-cycle Illumina NextSeq 550 flow cell. Turning to the authors' computational methods: The immunoSEQ output contained only junctional sequences without quality scores, so filtering could not match that applied to full-length reads. To assign V/J genes and CDR3, sequences were annotated using PyIR, a Python wrapper for IgBLAST v1.9, with IMGT germline references. Reads with weak V/J assignments (E-value above 1e-6), missing CDR3, stop codons, out-of-frame junctions, or ambiguous translated residues were removed. A V3J clonotype was defined by an identical inferred V gene, J gene, and CDR3 amino acid sequence. Percentage overlap between repertoires was calculated by dividing the number of shared unique clonotypes by the size of the smaller repertoire. Richness of each repertoire was evaluated using RTK rarefaction, the Chao1 estimator, and Recon v2.1 estimates of unobserved clonotypes. Generation probabilities for all TCRbeta clonotypes obtained by the gDNA method from several donors were computed using OLGA. TCRdb limited this immuneACCESS table to in-frame rearrangements with V and J called. A share of clones is missing; checked studies link under half to unresolved V genes, and the rest is unexplained. That table gives V, J and clone size, and the DNA gave D and trimming. The sample yields roughly 2.2 million clones; around 92% were counted once. The ten largest clones take up 0.37% of the sample.

Healthy HIV-negative adults with no recently reported acute infections or vaccinations were included as donors. Only Caucasian adults living in Nashville, Tennessee, USA were represented among the donors. CD4+ T cells were enriched through magnetic negative selection, after which naive cells were positively selected on CD45RA and the remaining negative fraction served as the memory subset. Blood was obtained by leukapheresis, after which PBMCs were separated by Ficoll-Histopaque density gradient centrifugation and cryopreserved in liquid nitrogen vapor phase. Analytical flow cytometry was used to check the purity and quantity of each magnetically sorted T cell population. From each sorted fraction, genomic DNA was isolated and quantified by UV absorbance on a Nanodrop 2000c. Beyond this particular receptor, the publication reports: When a handful of donors were compared, the shared fraction of clonotypes was around 5% for naive CD4, about 4% for naive CD8, more than 2% for memory CD4, and 0.4% for memory CD8. The genetic and exposure-history diversity represented was limited by the small number of donors. Based on pairwise subsampling, the degree of clonotype sharing among donors was expected to be affected by sequencing depth. Sampling was restricted to blood, and TCR repertoires in tissues likely differ from the TCR repertoires found in blood. Even with the large sequencing depth, rarefaction of the sorted-subset datasets indicated that sequencing was incomplete. Naive subsets generally had larger estimated clonotype richness than memory subsets did. Compared with non-shared clonotypes, clonotypes shared by all four sorted-subset donors had higher generation probabilities.

Recombination linked TRBV9 to TRBJ1-5, and TRBD1 matches 9 of the central bases. The clonotype was recovered from a man aged 18 to 29 in good health. Some clones in this sample may be carry-over from other donors' samples. What was sequenced was naive CD4+ T cells from PBMCs. This specimen's cell subset or site label, interpreted: CD45RA+ positively selected. The CDR3 protein is CASHFRDREYQPQHF. The sequenced DNA is TGTGCCAGCCATTTCCGGGACAGGGAATATCAGCCCCAGCATTTT.